This is a list of T cell receptor beta chains from one sample in a study of T cells after yellow fever vaccination. MiXCR, run by TCRdb on the 5' RACE reads, gives a single entry per CDR3 protein. The repertoire holds 450,000 to 550,000 distinct CDR3 sequences, with about a fifth as singletons. The specimen was PBMCs, collected roughly 23 days after the first yellow fever vaccination. All receptors derive from a man younger than 30 who received the YFV17D yellow fever vaccine. CDR3s include the opening cysteine and the closing phenylalanine or tryptophan. Fields, in order: D gene, V gene, J gene, clone size, CDR3 protein, CDR3 DNA. A D gene is named only where the DNA matches it firmly. Expanded clones are given a class, and other clones once, few, many or no size at all.

>.|TRBV18|TRBJ1-3|.
CASSPTEIINTIYF
TGTGCCAGCTCACCGACAGAGATAATAAACACCATATATTTT
>.|TRBV6-1|TRBJ1-6|few
CASRRDGNNSPLHF
TGTGCCAGCAGGCGGGACGGTAATAATTCACCCCTCCACTTT
>TRBD1|TRBV10-1|TRBJ2-3|.
CASRPGQGDTQYF
TGCGCCAGCCGACCGGGACAGGGGGATACGCAGTATTTT
>.|TRBV20-1|TRBJ1-6|.
CSAREQSSYNSPLHF
TGCAGTGCTAGAGAGCAGAGCTCCTATAATTCACCCCTCCACTTT
>.|TRBV11-3|TRBJ2-3|.
CASSLDWDPTDTQYF
TGTGCCAGCAGCTTAGATTGGGATCCCACAGATACGCAGTATTTT
>.|TRBV5-1|TRBJ1-6|few
CATRDVDDSPLHF
TGCGCCACCCGGGACGTTGACGATTCACCCCTCCACTTT
>TRBD2|TRBV7-2|TRBJ2-5|.
CASSSGGGIETQYF
TGTGCCAGCAGCTCGGGGGGGGGGATTGAGACCCAGTACTTC
>.|TRBV11-2|TRBJ2-5|.
CASSLLGPRDITQYF
TGTGCCAGCAGCTTACTTGGCCCCAGGGATATTACCCAGTACTTC
>.|TRBV30|TRBJ2-7|.
CAWSPQPYEQYF
TGTGCCTGGAGTCCCCAACCCTACGAGCAGTACTTC
>.|TRBV27|TRBJ1-6|few
CASTQGSGSPLHF
TGTGCCAGCACACAGGGTTCCGGCTCACCCCTCCACTTT
>TRBD2|TRBV9|TRBJ2-5|few
CASSISSGQETQYF
TGTGCCAGCAGTATCTCTAGCGGCCAAGAGACCCAGTACTTC
>.|TRBV5-1|TRBJ2-2|.
CASSLSTAQNTGELFF
TGCGCCAGCAGCTTGTCAACAGCCCAGAACACCGGGGAGCTGTTTTTT
>.|TRBV20-1|TRBJ2-1|.
CSASEGSYNEQFF
TGCAGTGCTAGTGAGGGCTCCTACAATGAGCAGTTCTTC
>.|TRBV12-3/TRBV12-4|TRBJ2-5|.
CASSLEASGGETQYF
TGTGCCAGCAGTTTAGAAGCCAGCGGTGGGGAGACCCAGTACTTC
>TRBD1|TRBV5-1|TRBJ1-1|few
CASSGGQGFGDAFF
TGCGCCAGCAGCGGGGGACAGGGCTTTGGGGATGCTTTCTTT
>.|TRBV27|TRBJ1-1|.
CASSRHSEGGEAFF
TGTGCCAGCAGTCGACATTCCGAAGGGGGTGAAGCTTTCTTT
>.|TRBV5-1|TRBJ1-1|many
CASSFGGGKNTEAFF
TGCGCCAGCAGCTTCGGCGGGGGCAAGAATACTGAAGCTTTCTTT
>TRBD2|TRBV9|TRBJ2-2|many
CASSVAGGELFF
TGTGCCAGCAGCGTAGCGGGGGGAGAGCTGTTTTTT
>.|TRBV19|TRBJ1-4|.
CASSQAPGPEKLFF
TGTGCCAGTAGCCAGGCTCCGGGGCCAGAAAAACTGTTTTTT
>.|TRBV18|TRBJ2-5|few
CASSPPDETQYF
TGTGCCAGCTCACCACCGGATGAGACCCAGTACTTC
>.|TRBV7-9|TRBJ2-5|.
CASSGPVVQETQYF
TGTGCCAGCAGCGGCCCGGTAGTTCAAGAGACCCAGTACTTC
>.|TRBV7-9|TRBJ2-2|few
CARSLTGRTGELFF
TGTGCCAGATCCCTGACAGGACGAACCGGGGAGCTGTTTTTT
>.|TRBV27|TRBJ2-2|few
CASSFSGEERTGELFF
TGTGCCAGCAGTTTCTCAGGGGAAGAGAGGACCGGGGAGCTGTTTTTT
>.|TRBV5-1|TRBJ2-1|.
CASSPKGPNEQFF
TGCGCCAGCAGCCCGAAGGGCCCGAATGAGCAGTTCTTC
>.|TRBV4-3|TRBJ2-1|few
CASSQDPPGVKAGLYEQFF
TGCGCCAGCAGCCAAGATCCTCCAGGGGTAAAAGCGGGGTTGTATGAGCAGTTCTTC
>.|TRBV5-5|TRBJ2-4|.
CASSKQGVDIQYF
TGTGCCAGCAGCAAACAGGGTGTCGACATTCAGTACTTC
>.|TRBV19|TRBJ1-4|.
CASSISRGEKLFF
TGTGCCAGTAGTATCTCCCGGGGTGAAAAACTGTTTTTT
>.|TRBV9|TRBJ1-2|.
CASSVGQGGVNGYTF
TGTGCCAGCAGCGTAGGTCAGGGAGGGGTAAATGGCTACACCTTC
>.|TRBV7-6|TRBJ2-6|once
CASSLESPSGANVLTF
TGTGCCAGCAGCTTAGAGTCGCCGTCTGGGGCCAACGTCCTGACTTTC
>TRBD2|TRBV27|TRBJ2-5|few
CASSSLAGGPETQYF
TGTGCCAGCAGTTCCCTAGCGGGGGGGCCGGAGACCCAGTACTTC
>.|TRBV7-9|TRBJ2-3|few
CASSSTTVPTDTQYF
TGTGCCAGCAGCTCAACGACAGTCCCCACAGATACGCAGTATTTT
>TRBD1|TRBV18|TRBJ1-1|.
CASRDSLNTEAFF
TGTGCCAGTAGGGACAGCCTGAACACTGAAGCTTTCTTT
>.|TRBV7-2|TRBJ2-2|few
CASSLDPRAGGELFF
TGTGCCAGCAGCTTAGACCCACGAGCAGGCGGGGAGCTGTTTTTT